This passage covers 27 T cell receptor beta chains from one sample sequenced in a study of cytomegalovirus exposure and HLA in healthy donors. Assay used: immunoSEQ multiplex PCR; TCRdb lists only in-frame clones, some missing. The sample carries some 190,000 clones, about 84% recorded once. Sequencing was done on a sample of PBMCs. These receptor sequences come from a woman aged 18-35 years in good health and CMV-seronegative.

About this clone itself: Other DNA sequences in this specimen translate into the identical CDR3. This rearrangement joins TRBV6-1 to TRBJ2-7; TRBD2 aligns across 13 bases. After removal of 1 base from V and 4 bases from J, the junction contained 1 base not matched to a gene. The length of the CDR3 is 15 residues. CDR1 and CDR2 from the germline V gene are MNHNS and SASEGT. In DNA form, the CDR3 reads TGTGCCAGCAGTGAAGAACTAGCGGGAGGGTACGAGCAGTACTTC. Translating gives CASSEELAGGYEQYF.

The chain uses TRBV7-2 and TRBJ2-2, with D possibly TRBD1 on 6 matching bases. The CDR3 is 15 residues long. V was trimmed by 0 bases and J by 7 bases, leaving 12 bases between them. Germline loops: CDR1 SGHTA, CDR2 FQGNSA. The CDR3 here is CASSLAGSGVGELFF. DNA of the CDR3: TGTGCCAGCAGCTTAGCAGGCTCAGGGGTCGGGGAGCTGTTTTTT.

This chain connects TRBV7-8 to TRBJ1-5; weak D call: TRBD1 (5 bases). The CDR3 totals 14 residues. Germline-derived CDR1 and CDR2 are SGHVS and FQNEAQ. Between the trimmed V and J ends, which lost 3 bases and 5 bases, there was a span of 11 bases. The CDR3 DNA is TGTGCCAGCAGCTTCGGGGGGTCAGATCAGCCCCAGCATTTT. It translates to CASSFGGSDQPQHF.

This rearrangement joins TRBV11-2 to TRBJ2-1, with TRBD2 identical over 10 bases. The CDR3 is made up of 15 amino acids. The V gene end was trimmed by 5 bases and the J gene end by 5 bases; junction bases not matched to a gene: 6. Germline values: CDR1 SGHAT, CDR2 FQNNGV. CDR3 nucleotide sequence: TGTGCCAGCAGCCGATTAGCGGGAGGCGACAATGAGCAGTTCTTC. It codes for CASSRLAGGDNEQFF.

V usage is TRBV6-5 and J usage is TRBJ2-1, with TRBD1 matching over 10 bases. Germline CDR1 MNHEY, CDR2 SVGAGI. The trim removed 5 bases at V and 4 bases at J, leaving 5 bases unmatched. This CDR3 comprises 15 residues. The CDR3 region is CASSATGGAYNEQFF. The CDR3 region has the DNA TGTGCCAGCAGTGCGACAGGGGGCGCTTACAATGAGCAGTTCTTC.

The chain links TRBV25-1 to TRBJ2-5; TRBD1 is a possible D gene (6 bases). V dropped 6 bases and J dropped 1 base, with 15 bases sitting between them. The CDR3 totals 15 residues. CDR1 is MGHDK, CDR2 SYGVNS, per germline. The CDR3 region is CASSDLRDIQETQYF. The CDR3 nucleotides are TGTGCCAGCAGCGACCTCCGGGACATCCAAGAGACCCAGTACTTC.

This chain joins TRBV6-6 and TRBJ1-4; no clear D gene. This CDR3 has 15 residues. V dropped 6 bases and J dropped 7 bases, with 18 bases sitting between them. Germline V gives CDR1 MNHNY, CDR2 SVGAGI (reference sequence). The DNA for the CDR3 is TGTGCCAGCAGCCGCCGGGATGGGAGAGGTGAAAAACTGTTTTTT. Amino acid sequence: CASSRRDGRGEKLFF.

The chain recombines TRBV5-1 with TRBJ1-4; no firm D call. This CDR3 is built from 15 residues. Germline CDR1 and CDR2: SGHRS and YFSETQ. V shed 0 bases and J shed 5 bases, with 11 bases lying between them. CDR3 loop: CASSLAEGRNEKLFF. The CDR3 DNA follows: TGCGCCAGCAGCTTGGCCGAGGGTAGGAATGAAAAACTGTTTTTT.

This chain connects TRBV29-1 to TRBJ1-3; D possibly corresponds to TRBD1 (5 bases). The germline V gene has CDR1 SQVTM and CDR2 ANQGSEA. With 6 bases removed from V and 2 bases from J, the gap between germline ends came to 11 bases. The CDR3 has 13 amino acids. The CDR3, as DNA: TGCAGCGTGGGGACTTCCCCTGGAAACACCATATATTTT. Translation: CSVGTSPGNTIYF.

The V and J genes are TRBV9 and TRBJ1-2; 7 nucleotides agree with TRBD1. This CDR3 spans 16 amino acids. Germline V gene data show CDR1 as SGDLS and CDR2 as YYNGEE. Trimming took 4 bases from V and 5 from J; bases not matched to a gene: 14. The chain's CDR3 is CASSSPRQGRGYGYTF. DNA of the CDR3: TGTGCCAGCAGCTCCCCCCGACAGGGAAGAGGGTATGGCTACACCTTC.

CDR3 residues: CASSLDAGSSTDTQYF. CDR3 DNA sequence: TGTGCCAGCAGCTTGGACGCGGGGTCTAGCACAGATACGCAGTATTTT. The chain recombines TRBV5-6 with TRBJ2-3; weak D call: TRBD2 (6 bases). V was clipped by 0 bases and J by 0 bases, with 11 bases between them. Germline CDR1 reads SGHDT; CDR2 reads YYEEEE. This CDR3 spans 16 amino acids.

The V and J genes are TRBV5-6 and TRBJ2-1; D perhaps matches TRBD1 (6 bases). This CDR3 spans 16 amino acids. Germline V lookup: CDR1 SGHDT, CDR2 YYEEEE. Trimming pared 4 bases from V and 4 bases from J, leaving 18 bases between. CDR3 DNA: TGTGCCAGCAGCGCCCACCGCCAGGGGATATACAATGAGCAGTTCTTC. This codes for CASSAHRQGIYNEQFF. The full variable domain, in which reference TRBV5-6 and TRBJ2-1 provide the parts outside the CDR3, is DAGVTQSPTHLIKTRGQQVTLRCSPKSGHDTVSWYQQALGQGPQFIFQYYEEEERQRGNFPDRFSGHQFPNYSSELNVNALLLGDSALYLCASSAHRQGIYNEQFFGPGTRLTVL.

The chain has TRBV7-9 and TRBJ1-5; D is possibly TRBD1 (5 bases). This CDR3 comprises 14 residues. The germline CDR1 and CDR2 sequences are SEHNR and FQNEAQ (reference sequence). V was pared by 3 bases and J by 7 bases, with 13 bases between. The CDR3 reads CASSFGGTGQPQHF. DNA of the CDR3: TGTGCCAGCAGCTTCGGGGGAACGGGACAGCCCCAGCATTTT. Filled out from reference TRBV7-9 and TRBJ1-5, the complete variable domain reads DTGVSQNPRHKITKRGQNVTFRCDPISEHNRLYWYRQTLGQGPEFLTYFQNEAQLEKSRLLSDRFSAERPKGSFSTLEIQRTEQGDSAMYLCASSFGGTGQPQHFGDGTRLSIL.

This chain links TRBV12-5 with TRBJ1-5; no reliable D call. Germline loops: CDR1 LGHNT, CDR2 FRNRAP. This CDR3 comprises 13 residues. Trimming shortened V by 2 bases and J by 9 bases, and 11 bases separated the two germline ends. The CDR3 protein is CASGLKLGPPQHF. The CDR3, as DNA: TGTGCTAGTGGTTTGAAACTTGGGCCGCCCCAGCATTTT.

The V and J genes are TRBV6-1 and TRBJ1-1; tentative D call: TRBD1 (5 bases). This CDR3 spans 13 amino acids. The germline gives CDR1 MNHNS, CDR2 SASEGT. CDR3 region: CGTSGDLNTEAFF. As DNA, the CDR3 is TGTGGGACCAGCGGGGACCTGAACACTGAAGCTTTCTTT.

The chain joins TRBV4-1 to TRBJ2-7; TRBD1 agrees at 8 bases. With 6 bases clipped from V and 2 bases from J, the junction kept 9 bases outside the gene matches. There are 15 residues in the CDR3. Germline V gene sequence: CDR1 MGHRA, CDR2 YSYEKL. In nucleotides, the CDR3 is TGCGCCAGCAGTCGGGTTGACAGGGGCCCCTACGAGCAGTACTTC. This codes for CASSRVDRGPYEQYF.

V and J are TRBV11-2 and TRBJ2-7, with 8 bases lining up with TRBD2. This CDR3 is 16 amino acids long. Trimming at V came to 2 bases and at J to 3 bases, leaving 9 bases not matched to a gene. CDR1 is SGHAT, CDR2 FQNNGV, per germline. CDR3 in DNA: TGTGCCAGCAGCTTAAGAAGCGGGAGCTTCCTCTACGAGCAGTACTTC. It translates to CASSLRSGSFLYEQYF.

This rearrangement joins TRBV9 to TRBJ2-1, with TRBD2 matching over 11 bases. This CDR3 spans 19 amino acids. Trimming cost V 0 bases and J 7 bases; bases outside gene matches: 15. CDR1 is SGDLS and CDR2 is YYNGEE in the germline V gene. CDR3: CASSVETVASGGPSNEQFF. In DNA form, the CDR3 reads TGTGCCAGCAGCGTAGAAACTGTGGCTAGCGGGGGGCCGTCGAATGAGCAGTTCTTC. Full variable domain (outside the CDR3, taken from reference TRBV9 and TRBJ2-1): DSGVTQTPKHLITATGQRVTLRCSPRSGDLSVYWYQQSLDQGLQFLIQYYNGEERAKGNILERFSAQQFPDLHSELNLSSLELGDSALYFCASSVETVASGGPSNEQFFGPGTRLTVL.

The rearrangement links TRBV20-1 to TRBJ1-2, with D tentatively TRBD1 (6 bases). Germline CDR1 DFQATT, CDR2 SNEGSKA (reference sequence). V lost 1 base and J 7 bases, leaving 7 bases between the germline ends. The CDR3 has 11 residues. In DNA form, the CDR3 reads TGCAGTGCTAGAGTCAGGGGTGGCTACACCTTC. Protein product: CSARVRGGYTF.

CDR3 nucleotide sequence: TGTGCCAGCAGCGTCGGGGGACAGGGAAGCAATCAGCCCCAGCATTTT. Translating gives CASSVGGQGSNQPQHF. The rearrangement uses TRBV9 and TRBJ1-5; 9 bases line up with TRBD1. Per the germline V gene, CDR1 is SGDLS and CDR2 is YYNGEE. V trimming: 2 bases; J trimming: 1 base; junction bases outside the gene matches: 4. The length of the CDR3 is 16 residues.

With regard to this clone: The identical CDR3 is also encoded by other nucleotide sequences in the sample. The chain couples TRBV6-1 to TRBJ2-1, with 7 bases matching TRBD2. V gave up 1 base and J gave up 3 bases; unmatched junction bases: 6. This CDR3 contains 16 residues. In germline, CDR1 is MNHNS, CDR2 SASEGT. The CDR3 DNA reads TGTGCCAGCAGTGAAGGGACGGGGGGTTACTACAATGAGCAGTTCTTC. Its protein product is CASSEGTGGYYNEQFF.

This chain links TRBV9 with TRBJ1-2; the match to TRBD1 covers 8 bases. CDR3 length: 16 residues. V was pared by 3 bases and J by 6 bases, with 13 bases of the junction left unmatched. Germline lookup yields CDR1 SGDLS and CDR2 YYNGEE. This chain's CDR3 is CASSEAGQGGFDGYTF. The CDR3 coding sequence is TGTGCCAGCAGCGAGGCCGGACAGGGAGGGTTTGATGGCTACACCTTC.

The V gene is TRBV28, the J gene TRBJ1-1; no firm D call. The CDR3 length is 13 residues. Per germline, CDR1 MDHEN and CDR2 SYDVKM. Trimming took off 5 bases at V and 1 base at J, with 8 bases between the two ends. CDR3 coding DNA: TGTGCCAGCAGTAGAGGGAAGAACACTGAAGCTTTCTTT. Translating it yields CASSRGKNTEAFF.

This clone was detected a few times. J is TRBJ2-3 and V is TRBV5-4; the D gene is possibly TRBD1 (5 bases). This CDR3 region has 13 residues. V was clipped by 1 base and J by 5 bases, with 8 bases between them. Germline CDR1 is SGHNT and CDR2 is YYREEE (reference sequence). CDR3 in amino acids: CASSLIDRDTQYF. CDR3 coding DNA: TGTGCCAGCAGCTTGATAGACAGAGATACGCAGTATTTT. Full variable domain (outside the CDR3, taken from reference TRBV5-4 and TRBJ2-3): ETGVTQSPTHLIKTRGQQVTLRCSSQSGHNTVSWYQQALGQGPQFIFQYYREEENGRGNFPPRFSGLQFPNYSSELNVNALELDDSALYLCASSLIDRDTQYFGPGTRLTVL.

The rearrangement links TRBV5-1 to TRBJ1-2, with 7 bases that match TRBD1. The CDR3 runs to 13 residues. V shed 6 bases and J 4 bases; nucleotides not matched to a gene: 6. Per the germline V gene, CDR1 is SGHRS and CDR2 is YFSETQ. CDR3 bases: TGCGCCAGCACCCTCGACAGGGTCTATGGCTACACCTTC. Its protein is CASTLDRVYGYTF.

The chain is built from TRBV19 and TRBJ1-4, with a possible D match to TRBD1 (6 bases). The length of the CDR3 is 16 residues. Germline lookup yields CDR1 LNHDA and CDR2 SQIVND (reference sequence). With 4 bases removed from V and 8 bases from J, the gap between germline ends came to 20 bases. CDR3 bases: TGTGCCAGTAGTAACAGGGTGAATAACCACGGGGAAAAACTGTTTTTT. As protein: CASSNRVNNHGEKLFF.

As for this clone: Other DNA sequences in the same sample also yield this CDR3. CDR3 nucleotide sequence: TGTGCCAGTCGGACAGGGAACTATGGCTACACCTTC. This sequence encodes CASRTGNYGYTF. The rearrangement uses TRBV19 and TRBJ1-2; 8 bases map to TRBD1. J lost 2 bases, V lost 8 bases, and 1 base had no gene match. CDR1 and CDR2 (germline): LNHDA, SQIVND (reference sequence). The CDR3 spans 12 residues.